The entry below gives a single T cell receptor (beta chain) sequence along with its context. Its antigen has not been determined. No much larger clone exists at a distance of one base, and base qualities are not known. This sample is part of a study of cytomegalovirus exposure and HLA in healthy donors (dated by TCRdb to between 2016 and 2019). Describing the broader study: In an earlier analysis of some 550 of the donors, 250 to 300 Gb of sequence data and 90 million to 120 million unique TCR beta sequences from 150 million to 200 million T cells were reported. To study patterns of TCR occurrence, a later analysis re-analyzed previously published TCR beta repertoires from several hundred donors and added high-resolution HLA genotyping. The later analysis used no new phenotypic data to find candidate immune exposures, relying instead on TCR beta sequences and their occurrence across donors. Of the roughly 400 genotyped donors, 81% were placed in the genetic ancestry cluster associated with self-reported Caucasian donors. A later genetic analysis used genome-wide SNP genotypes for about 60% of the 666 donors, treating that subset as a discovery cohort. Donor age, sex, ethnicity and CMV serostatus were compiled together with the repertoire data. High-throughput TCR immunosequencing, statistical association of individual TCRs with disease status, and machine learning were combined to predict cytomegalovirus infection status. An earlier analysis of a few hundred of the donors applied high-throughput TCR beta sequencing to assess whether each TCR beta V gene segment acted as functional or pseudogenic. HLA typing included class I and class II loci at four-digit resolution. The study profiled the T cell repertoires of 550 to 700 subjects by immunosequencing and related them to cytomegalovirus serostatus. All discovery cohort repertoires had been generated using a single sequencing platform. In addition to the first cohort of approximately 670 subjects, a separate validation cohort of over 90 different subjects was used. On average, roughly 250,000 unique TCR beta nucleotide sequences were sequenced per donor among some 430 genotyped donors of the cohort, with roughly 18% of those sequences being non-productive. The number of typed donors differed by locus: roughly 629-640 for A, B, C, DRB1 and DQB1; some 500 for DQA1; some 590 for DPA1; and roughly 450 for DPB1. The study aimed to test whether cataloging public T cell receptors could reveal signatures of past pathogen exposure. About five DR-DQ haplotypes were handled as single units for association and clustering, since linkage in the cohort was strong. Roughly 300 gigabases of sequencing data and around 85 million unique TCR sequences made up an early release that covered around 640 HLA-typed donors.

To prepare the library, the immunoSEQ multiplex PCR assay was applied. The multiplex PCR relied on a mix of 60 forward primers for TCR Vbeta segments and 13 reverse primers for TCR Jbeta segments. The CDR3 region of rearranged TCR beta genes was amplified from genomic DNA by a multiplex PCR assay. The Illumina HiSeq System was used to sequence the amplified TCR beta libraries as 87-base-pair reads. As for how the authors treated the data: A later analysis tallied some 79 million unique TCR beta chains across the 650 to 750 repertoires, and some 10 million of those chains were shared by two or more donors. Raw reads were error-corrected and collapsed into unique sequences by a nearest-neighbor algorithm in which closely related sequences were merged to remove PCR and sequencing errors. CDR3 sequences were aligned to IMGT reference sequences to assign V, D and J gene segments. For a sequence to be retained, a match of at least six nucleotides was required to both a V gene segment and a J gene segment. Rearrangements were called productive when the CDR3 lacked stop codons and stayed in frame with V and J; all others were non-productive. CDR3 was defined by IMGT convention, running from the second conserved V-encoded cysteine to the conserved J-encoded phenylalanine. In an earlier analysis of more than 550 of the donors, sequences lacking an unambiguous match to a single V gene segment were excluded. In an earlier analysis of roughly 600 of the donors, a V segment was called functional when productive rearrangements were above 56.7%, and segregating when the standard deviation between donors exceeded 5%. To diagnose cytomegalovirus status from the catalog of TCR beta chain sequences, a statistical classification framework was built. A later analysis assigned V and J genes by comparing TCR nucleotide sequences with IMGT/GENE-DB human TR gene sequences. In a later analysis, CDR3 sequences and most-parsimonious VDJ recombination scenarios were assigned using the TCRdist pipeline. A later analysis defined each TCR beta chain by its CDR3 amino acid sequence plus V-gene family, and excluded reads lacking a unique V-gene family. To address suspected cross-contamination and a sequencing artifact, a later analysis removed approximately 600 highly shared, low-generation-probability nucleotide sequences. In a later analysis, a clonal expansion index for each public chain was calculated from normalized within-repertoire ranks of inferred template counts. Generation probabilities in a later analysis came from a VDJ recombination model fitted to out-of-frame rearrangements, and those results were checked against IGoR. In a later analysis, hypergeometric tests were used to score TCR-TCR, TCR-HLA and TCR-CMV co-occurrence, with a repertoire-size bias correction applied to TCR pairs. In a later analysis, false discovery rates were estimated by permuting HLA or CMV assignments 20 times. In a later analysis, co-occurring TCRs were grouped with DBSCAN, and TCRdist sequence similarity was added when clustering was performed within HLA-allele-positive subsets. For co-occurrence clustering, repertoires with fewer than 30,000 or more than 120,000 public chains were excluded, along with about five repertoires with anomalous nucleotide sharing. Entries here come from immuneACCESS through TCRdb and include only in-frame sequences with V and J called. Some clones fail to appear in such tables; in the studies checked, an unresolved V gene covers under half of the shortfall, and the cause of the remainder is unknown. That table furnishes V, J and clone size, whereas the DNA furnished D and trimming. The sample table holds 180,000 or so clones, of which around 81% were seen once. The top ten clonotypes cover roughly 4.9% of the sample.

What the study reported, not specific to this receptor: In a later analysis, HLA-associated TCR beta chains showed more clonal expansion and lower generation probabilities than non-associated chains that were equally common. An association between a missense DCLRE1C variant and V-gene and J-gene trimming of TCR beta chains was found in a later genetic analysis and replicated in an independent cohort. HLA typing was unavailable for some donors at each locus, so association tests used only the typed subset. Compared with the approximately 670-donor mean, donors in an Asian-associated ancestry cluster had fewer N-insertions in productive TCRs, according to a later genetic analysis. A total of 164 TCR beta chains were listed by the study as associated with cytomegalovirus. According to the authors, the approach could potentially be generalized to other disease states and immunological phenotypes. In an earlier analysis of about 550 of the donors, most TCR beta V segments were observed in productive rearrangements about 90% or about 30% of the time, broadly matching IMGT annotations. Sequencing depth was assumed to be roughly uniform across donors in the presence/absence analyses, though that assumption may not hold. Specific HLA alleles were associated with 16,951 TCR beta sequences at a false discovery rate of 0.05 in a later analysis. According to a later analysis, most CMV-associated TCR beta chains appeared to be HLA-restricted, and the HLA associations seemed to be driven largely by CMV exposure. Most TCR sequences were observed very rarely across donors, whereas some public TCRs were present in many individuals. Linkage disequilibrium might explain the correlated functional status among segregating V segments, but an unknown experimental factor could not be excluded. Only TCR beta chains were sequenced in this cohort, and the absence of alpha or paired-chain data limited detectable features. In vitro tests confirmed that a few of the cytomegalovirus-associated TCR beta chains recognize cytomegalovirus antigens. In a later analysis, several top co-occurrence clusters were reported to appear linked to parvovirus B19, influenza, CMV and Epstein-Barr virus. Roughly 17 rarely observed V segments, including chromosome 9 orphons, were excluded from the earlier analysis of about 610 of the donors because counts were too low. When HLA alleles, especially DR and DQ, strongly co-occurred, TCR associations were difficult to assign to individual alleles. The classifier was reported to diagnose cytomegalovirus status with high specificity and sensitivity in both the original and validation cohorts. Some IMGT-functional V segments, including TRBV6-2 and TRBV6-3, could not be distinguished by the 87-base-pair reads and were therefore excluded. A further reported finding was that TCR beta sequences accurately predicted the HLA-A and HLA-B alleles for most subjects in the first cohort. Immune exposure information for the cohort was limited to CMV serostatus. The sequencing pipeline was judged likely to have produced a cluster of highly shared sequence variants as a technical artifact. According to a later analysis, TCR association rates differed among HLA loci, with DRB1 alleles showing the most associated TCRs and HLA-C alleles showing the fewest.

The cohort consisted of more than 650 healthy bone marrow donors. All cohort members were sampled while nominally healthy, although unrecorded immune exposures were likely present. The donor tested CMV seropositive and was one of the 289 seropositive cohort members. Every donor gave a peripheral blood sample, and the peripheral blood mononuclear cells from that sample were used for TCR beta sequencing. Genomic DNA extraction from the blood cell samples was performed with the Qiagen DNeasy Blood Extraction Kit. The CDR1 and CDR2 encoded by the germline V gene (reference sequence) are GTSNPN and SVGIG. V trim: 5 bases; J trim: 5 bases; unmatched bases: 6. The CDR3 numbers 13 residues from cysteine through phenylalanine. The sequence is cut down to CDR3 DNA, 39 bases in frame from base 1.

The source is a woman aged 18-29 years in good health and CMV-seropositive. The sequence joins TRBV30 to TRBJ2-5; 9 junctional bases match TRBD1. Input material: PBMCs. The CDR3 reads as follows: CAWGTGPSETQYF. The nucleotide sequence reads as follows: TGTGCCTGGGGGACAGGGCCTAGCGAGACCCAGTACTTC.